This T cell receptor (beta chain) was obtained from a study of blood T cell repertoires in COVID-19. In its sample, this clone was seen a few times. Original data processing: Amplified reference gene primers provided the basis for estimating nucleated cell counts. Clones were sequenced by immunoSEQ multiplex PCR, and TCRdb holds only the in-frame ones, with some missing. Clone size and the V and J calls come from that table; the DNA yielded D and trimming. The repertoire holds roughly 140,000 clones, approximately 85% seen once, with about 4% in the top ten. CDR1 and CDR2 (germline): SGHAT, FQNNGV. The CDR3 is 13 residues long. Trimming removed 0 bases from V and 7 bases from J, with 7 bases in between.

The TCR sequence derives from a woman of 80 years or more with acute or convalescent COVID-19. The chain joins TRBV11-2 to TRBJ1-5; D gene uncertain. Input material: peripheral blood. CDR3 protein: CASSLDSRQPQHF. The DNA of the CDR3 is TGTGCCAGCAGCTTAGATTCCCGGCAGCCCCAGCATTTT.